Presented here are 5 T cell receptor beta chains from one specimen sequenced in a study of cytomegalovirus exposure and HLA in healthy donors. PCR amplification relied on 60 Vbeta primers (plus 13 Jbeta primers). Generated by immunoSEQ multiplex PCR, the TCRdb table keeps only in-frame clones and is missing some. The data show some 150,000 clones, almost 80% seen once. Specimen: PBMCs. These TCRs come from a woman aged 40 to 55 in good health and CMV-seropositive.

This chain joins TRBV27 and TRBJ2-3; TRBD1 agrees at 8 bases. The CDR3 extends over 15 amino acids. Germline assignment: CDR1 MNHEY and CDR2 SMNVEV (reference sequence). Trimming removed 3 bases from V and 1 base from J; junction bases left unmatched: 3. CDR3 DNA sequence: TGTGCCAGCAGTTTTTCGACAGGGGGCACAGATACGCAGTATTTT. Translating gives CASSFSTGGTDTQYF.

This clone was seen only a few times. The chain joins TRBV14 to TRBJ2-5; D is ambiguous. Germline loops: CDR1 SGHDN, CDR2 FVKESK. The CDR3 is made up of 13 amino acids. Trimming left V 2 bases short and J 7 bases short, with 11 bases between. The CDR3 sequence is CASSQNYLRTQYF. In DNA form, the CDR3 reads TGTGCCAGCAGCCAAAACTACTTAAGGACCCAGTACTTC.

The V and J genes are TRBV19 and TRBJ1-2; 8 bases align to TRBD1. V lost 5 bases, J lost 0 bases, and 8 bases stayed unmatched. Germline-derived CDR1 and CDR2 are LNHDA and SQIVND (reference sequence). The length of the CDR3 is 16 residues. The CDR3 DNA reads TGTGCCAGTAGTGTCGGACAGGGTTTGGCTAACTATGGCTACACCTTC. Its translation: CASSVGQGLANYGYTF.

The chain recombines TRBV2 with TRBJ1-1; D possibly corresponds to TRBD1 (6 bases). From germline, CDR1 is SNHLY and CDR2 FYNNEI. The ends were cut back, 5 bases at V and 10 bases at J, with 11 bases in the middle. The CDR3 runs 11 residues. CDR3 sequence: CASSTDRRAFF. The CDR3 DNA reads as TGTGCCAGCAGTACCGACAGGAGAGCTTTCTTT. The whole variable domain, filled in from reference TRBV2 and TRBJ1-1, reads EPEVTQTPSHQVTQMGQEVILRCVPISNHLYFYWYRQILGQKVEFLVSFYNNEISEKSEIFDDQFSVERPDGSNFTLKIRSTKLEDSAMYFCASSTDRRAFFGQGTRLTVV.

The V and J genes are TRBV9 and TRBJ2-1, with 10 bases lining up with TRBD2. The germline CDR1 and CDR2 sequences are SGDLS and YYNGEE. V shed 4 bases and J 6 bases; nucleotides not matched to a gene: 7. The CDR3 is 15 residues long. The CDR3 DNA reads as TGTGCCAGCAGCCCCAGCGGGGGGGCAATCAATGAGCAGTTCTTC. It codes for CASSPSGGAINEQFF.